Listed below are T cell receptor beta chains from one sample, sequenced in a study of T cells in Graves' hyperthyroidism and ophthalmopathy. MiXCR was run by TCRdb on the multiplex PCR reads, yielding one entry per CDR3 protein. The sample holds a few hundred thousand distinct CDR3 sequences, around 21% seen once. The sample comprised blood. The source is a young man with Graves' hyperthyroidism. CDR3s include the opening cysteine and the closing phenylalanine or tryptophan.

TRBV2,TRBJ1-5,CASSGGQASIKSQHF
TRBV2,TRBJ2-5,CASSIGWETQYF
TRBV11-2,TRBJ1-2,CASSLGPRDRNLYGYTF
TRBV6-1,TRBJ1-2,CASSETRRTNGHDYTF
TRBV11-2,TRBJ1-2,CASSLAPENYGYTF
TRBV28,TRBJ2-4,CASSPQGSIQYF
TRBV27,TRBJ2-7,CASASTVYEQYF
TRBV7-6,TRBJ1-1,CASSPMGQGDTEAFF
TRBV28,TRBJ2-7,CATKAGGRQQYF
TRBV12-3/TRBV12-4,TRBJ2-2,CASTQFSEPGELFF
TRBV28,TRBJ1-1,CASSFLAGHTEAFF
TRBV30,TRBJ2-7,CAWSPPRVSQVFYEQYF
TRBV19,TRBJ1-3,CASTFGAGNTIYF
TRBV15,TRBJ1-5,CATSSRRGQGANQPQHF
TRBV6-1,TRBJ1-2,CASTRTGSYGYTF
TRBV30,TRBJ1-1,CAWSVMNTEAFF
TRBV9,TRBJ1-1,CASSPQGSTGMRNTEAFF
TRBV9,TRBJ2-7,CASSPLSTPMHEQYF
TRBV3-1,TRBJ2-5,CASSQEGQLLQETQYF
TRBV28,TRBJ1-5,CASSSRALGNQPQHF
TRBV12-3/TRBV12-4,TRBJ1-6,CASSLDFNSPLHF
TRBV3-1,TRBJ2-2,CASSQERGLSGELFF
TRBV5-1,TRBJ2-7,CASSLEYSYEQYF
TRBV12-3/TRBV12-4,TRBJ1-1,CASSLGKSYRTEAFF
TRBV7-6,TRBJ2-7,CASSQTSGGVWQYF
TRBV2,TRBJ1-1,CASSERRGGNTEAFF
TRBV5-4,TRBJ1-1,CASSYGLSEAFF
TRBV20-1,TRBJ1-1,CSARFRGANTEAFF
TRBV10-3,TRBJ1-2,CAIMGGGSAEANYGYTF
TRBV27,TRBJ1-5,CASSLGRSGQPQHF
TRBV20-1,TRBJ1-5,CSALQGPSNQPQHF
TRBV10-1,TRBJ2-7,CATSLGPATEQYF
TRBV4-1,TRBJ2-5,CASSLLGRQGTQYF
TRBV25-1,TRBJ2-5,CASSDGTFHEETQYF
TRBV24-1,TRBJ1-2,CATSDRTALGYTF
TRBV4-1,TRBJ2-5,CASSQEPAGSQETQYF
TRBV24-1,TRBJ1-2,CATSDGSTNYGYTF
TRBV6-2/TRBV6-3,TRBJ2-7,CASSRPGTGSYEQYF
TRBV20-1,TRBJ2-7,CSAGSEQYF
TRBV6-1,TRBJ1-1,CASSPPRGLNTEAFF
TRBV28,TRBJ2-7,CASSLWQGINEQYF
TRBV24-1,TRBJ1-1,CATKKAGEDTEAFF
TRBV20-1,TRBJ2-7,CSAKLYGSYEQYF
TRBV29-1,TRBJ2-7,CSVTWERGVAKQYF
TRBV11-2,TRBJ2-7,CASSLLDGGTHSYDQYF
TRBV5-1,TRBJ2-5,CASSFGGGHRQETQYF
TRBV19,TRBJ1-2,CASTRTGSNYGYTF
TRBV29-1,TRBJ1-1,CSVEGDEAFF
TRBV29-1,TRBJ1-2,CSASGGGGYTF
TRBV6-5,TRBJ2-5,CASMERGVGTQYF
TRBV25-1,TRBJ1-2,CASSPGGQGGIHGYTF
TRBV11-1,TRBJ2-2,CASSPLRTGLRAGELFF
TRBV24-1,TRBJ2-7,CATSATTGVQYF